These 30 T cell receptor beta chains were sequenced from one sample in a study of Ad26.COV2.S vaccination and SARS-CoV-2 variants. Libraries were prepared by immunoSEQ multiplex PCR; TCRdb keeps only in-frame clonotypes and omits some of them. The sample yields 350,000 to 400,000 clones, roughly nine tenths seen once. Indicated treatment: some 20 received Ad26.COV2.S at low or high dose, single or two shots; about 5 received placebo; per-sample allocation not given. Sampling was done on day 63 after the first vaccine or placebo injection. This specimen consisted of peripheral blood, obtained in a trial of Ad26.COV2.S vaccine versus placebo. The receptors here all came from a person aged 18-65 years who received the Ad26.COV2.S COVID-19 vaccine or a placebo.

This chain links TRBV4-3 with TRBJ1-2; D is possibly TRBD1 (6 bases). The CDR3 runs 13 residues. Germline lookup yields CDR1 LGHNA and CDR2 YSLEER. The germline V and J ends were trimmed by 5 bases and 7 bases, with 14 bases remaining between them. CDR3 in amino acids: CASSLGGWSGYTF. DNA for the CDR3: TGCGCCAGCAGCTTGGGGGGCTGGTCTGGCTACACCTTC.

J is TRBJ1-2 and V is TRBV5-8; 7 positions agree with TRBD1. This CDR3 spans 16 amino acids. V shed 0 bases and J 2 bases; nucleotides not matched to a gene: 7. Germline CDR1 and CDR2: SGHTS and YDEGEE. DNA of the CDR3: TGTGCCAGCAGCTTGGAGACAGGGACCATCAACTATGGCTACACCTTC. It encodes CASSLETGTINYGYTF.

This clone has only one observation. The chain uses TRBV24-1 and TRBJ2-5; tentatively, D is TRBD1 or TRBD2 (5 bases each). The V gene's germline CDR1 is KGHDR and CDR2 SFDVKD. The V and J ends lost 2 bases and 5 bases respectively, with 17 bases between them. The CDR3 contains 16 residues. The CDR3, as DNA: TGTGCCACCAGTGATTCCGGGACCCACCTTCGGGAGACCCAGTACTTC. This translates into CATSDSGTHLRETQYF.

The chain employs TRBV4-3 and TRBJ1-2; D ambiguous. The V gene lost 1 base and the J gene lost 6 bases, with 18 bases spanning the gap. This CDR3 has 16 amino acids. Germline values: CDR1 LGHNA, CDR2 YSLEER. CDR3 coding DNA: TGCGCCAGCAGCCAAGGTCCGGGCCCCAAGAGAGATGGCTACACCTTC. Translated: CASSQGPGPKRDGYTF.

This clone was observed once. The V call is TRBV18, the J call TRBJ1-2; 7 bases fit TRBD1. CDR1 is KGHSH and CDR2 is LQKENI in the germline V gene. This CDR3 contains 14 residues. V was clipped by 5 bases and J by 2 bases; unmatched bases: 5. CDR3 in DNA: TGTGCCAGCTCATTCGACAGGGAGAACTATGGCTACACCTTC. This encodes CASSFDRENYGYTF.

The rearrangement uses TRBV3-1 (or the pseudogene TRBV3-2) and TRBJ2-5; D ambiguous. V was cut by 1 base and J by 6 bases, with 6 bases left in between. Germline lookup yields CDR1 LGHDT and CDR2 YNNKEL (reference sequence). The CDR3 sequence is 12 residues long. In DNA, the CDR3 is TGTGCCAGCAGCCAAGTCCGGAAGACCCAGTACTTC. It is translated as CASSQVRKTQYF.

V usage is TRBV18 and J usage is TRBJ1-2; tentatively, D is TRBD1 (5 bases). V shed 4 bases and J shed 3 bases, with 15 bases lying between them. This CDR3 region has 15 residues. CDR1 KGHSH and CDR2 LQKENI come from the germline V gene. CDR3 residues: CASSRPSGGDYGYTF. The CDR3, as DNA: TGTGCCAGCTCACGGCCCAGCGGAGGGGACTATGGCTACACCTTC.

This clone was observed a single time. This chain links TRBV7-2 with TRBJ1-1; D gene uncertain. There are 13 residues in the CDR3. Germline V gene sequence: CDR1 SGHTA, CDR2 FQGNSA. V was pared by 2 bases and J by 1 base, with 5 bases between. CDR3 region: CASSLIRNTEAFF. The CDR3 region has the DNA TGTGCCAGCAGCTTAATCCGGAACACTGAAGCTTTCTTT.

The chain carries TRBV12-3 or TRBV12-4 and TRBJ2-7; no reliable D call. The CDR3 is made up of 13 amino acids. V was clipped by 6 bases and J by 2 bases, with 11 bases between them. The CDR3 region is CASSLGFAYEQYF. For the CDR3, the DNA is TGTGCCAGCAGCCTGGGTTTTGCCTACGAGCAGTACTTC.

The CDR3 nucleotides are TGTGCCAGCAGCCTGCAGGGGGCGAACACTGAAGCTTTCTTT. Its protein is CASSLQGANTEAFF. This chain joins TRBV7-2 and TRBJ1-1, with 8 bases matching TRBD1. V lost 5 bases and J lost 1; bases outside the gene matches: 3. The CDR3 spans 14 residues. Germline loops: CDR1 SGHTA, CDR2 FQGNSA.

The chain links TRBV7-6 to TRBJ2-5, with 10 bases that match TRBD2. There are 16 residues in the CDR3. Trimming removed 2 bases from V and 5 bases from J; junction bases left unmatched: 8. Germline CDR1 and CDR2: SGHVS and FNYEAQ. The CDR3 nucleotides are TGTGCCAGCAGCTTACTAGTAGCGGGGGGTGGGGAGACCCAGTACTTC. Translated, it gives CASSLLVAGGGETQYF.

This sequence joins TRBV7-8 and TRBJ1-6; 7 bases agree with TRBD1. V gave up 1 base and J gave up 8 bases; unmatched junction bases: 23. This CDR3 has 21 residues. Germline loops: CDR1 SGHVS, CDR2 FQNEAQ. This CDR3 is CASSLVVAGQVRGSYDSPLHF. CDR3 in DNA: TGTGCCAGCAGCTTAGTGGTAGCCGGACAGGTCCGAGGCTCATACGATTCACCCCTCCACTTT.

The CDR3 coding sequence is TGTGCCACCGCACCGGGACTCTCGGGGGGAGAGACCCAGTACTTC. Translated: CATAPGLSGGETQYF. The V gene is TRBV24-1, the J gene TRBJ2-5; 7 bases line up with TRBD2. Trimming cost V 9 bases and J 4 bases; bases outside gene matches: 13. The CDR3 is 15 amino acids. Germline V CDR1 and CDR2: KGHDR, SFDVKD.

The V and J genes are TRBV5-1 and TRBJ1-2; D may be TRBD1 (5 bases). V lost 0 bases and J 6 bases, leaving 12 bases between the germline ends. Germline lookup yields CDR1 SGHRS and CDR2 YFSETQ. The CDR3 totals 14 residues. The DNA for the CDR3 is TGCGCCAGCAGCTTGGAGGGACTCGGGAATGGCTACACCTTC. Translation gives CASSLEGLGNGYTF. The entire variable domain, with the rest obtained from reference TRBV5-1 and TRBJ1-2, is as follows: KAGVTQTPRYLIKTRGQQVTLSCSPISGHRSVSWYQQTPGQGLQFLFEYFSETQRNKGNFPGRFSGRQFSNSRSEMNVSTLELGDSALYLCASSLEGLGNGYTFGSGTRLTVV.

V and J are TRBV30 and TRBJ2-7, with D perhaps matching TRBD2 (6 bases). V was cut by 3 bases and J by 2 bases, with 14 bases left in between. Germline CDR1 is GTSNPN and CDR2 is SVGIG (reference sequence). The CDR3 has 14 residues. The CDR3 sequence: CAWRPLRGPYEQYF. CDR3 in DNA: TGTGCCTGGAGGCCCCTGCGGGGCCCCTACGAGCAGTACTTC.

The chain carries TRBV13 and TRBJ2-7; TRBD2 is a possible D gene (5 bases). The germline V gene has CDR1 PRHDT and CDR2 FYEKMQ (reference sequence). This CDR3 region has 13 residues. Trimming pared 3 bases from V and 5 bases from J, leaving 11 bases between. The CDR3 region is CASSFTGNDEQYF. In DNA form, the CDR3 reads TGTGCCAGCAGCTTCACCGGGAACGACGAGCAGTACTTC.

For this clone: This CDR3 is also generated by other DNA sequences in the sample. This rearrangement joins TRBV7-9 to TRBJ1-1; D not resolved. Trimming pared 4 bases from V and 1 base from J, leaving 4 bases between. The CDR3 sequence is 12 residues long. Germline V CDR1 and CDR2: SEHNR, FQNEAQ (reference sequence). The CDR3 region has the DNA TGTGCCAGCAGCTCCCCGAACACTGAAGCTTTCTTT. It is translated as CASSSPNTEAFF. The entire variable domain, with the rest obtained from reference TRBV7-9 and TRBJ1-1, is as follows: DTGVSQNPRHKITKRGQNVTFRCDPISEHNRLYWYRQTLGQGPEFLTYFQNEAQLEKSRLLSDRFSAERPKGSFSTLEIQRTEQGDSAMYLCASSSPNTEAFFGQGTRLTVV.

The chain employs TRBV10-2 and TRBJ2-7; 12 nucleotides line up with TRBD2. CDR1 and CDR2 from the germline V gene are WSHSY and SAAADI. The CDR3 sequence is 14 residues long. Trimming took 8 bases from V and 3 from J; bases not matched to a gene: 5. The CDR3 sequence: CASGGLAGSYEQYF. The CDR3 bases are TGCGCCAGCGGGGGACTAGCGGGTAGCTACGAGCAGTACTTC.

The gene calls are TRBV2 and TRBJ1-5; D not resolved. CDR1 is SNHLY, CDR2 FYNNEI, per germline. V lost 4 bases, J lost 0 bases, and 7 bases lay in between. This CDR3 spans 14 amino acids. The CDR3 DNA is TGTGCCAGCAGTGTAGGCTATAGCAATCAGCCCCAGCATTTT. Its translation is CASSVGYSNQPQHF.

This chain uses TRBV15 with TRBJ1-6; D possibly corresponds to TRBD1 (5 bases). This CDR3 has 19 amino acids. Germline CDR1 LNHNV, CDR2 YYDKDF (reference sequence). Trimming removed 3 bases from V and 8 bases from J, with 26 bases in between. The CDR3 reads CATSRDPPSLQGGDSPLHF. CDR3 nucleotide sequence: TGTGCCACCAGCAGGGACCCCCCATCCTTGCAGGGCGGGGATTCACCCCTCCACTTT.

The sample holds one count of this clone. The chain carries TRBV6-2 or TRBV6-3 and TRBJ2-1; TRBD2 matches at 9 bases. The CDR3 totals 15 residues. Trimming at V came to 1 base and at J to 8 bases, leaving 6 bases not matched to a gene. Germline V gives CDR1 MNHEY, CDR2 SVGEGT. CDR3 nucleotides: TGTGCCAGCAGTTACTGGCGGGGGGGCGGTGATGAGCAGTTCTTC. It codes for CASSYWRGGGDEQFF.

The count of this clone is one. CDR3 coding DNA: TGTGCCAGCTCAGGGGGTTACACTGAAGCTTTCTTT. This encodes CASSGGYTEAFF. The chain carries TRBV2 and TRBJ1-1; TRBD1 aligns across 7 bases. The J segment lost 3 bases and the V segment lost 8 bases, leaving 3 bases of the junction unmatched. The CDR3 sequence is 12 residues long. CDR1 SNHLY and CDR2 FYNNEI come from the germline V gene.

In this sample, this clone turned up once. The V and J genes are TRBV7-9 and TRBJ1-2; D unclear. V lost 2 bases, J lost 5 bases, and 12 bases lay in between. The CDR3 runs to 14 residues. In germline, CDR1 is SEHNR, CDR2 FQNEAQ (reference sequence). This CDR3 is CASSLMDGPYGYTF. The CDR3 bases are TGTGCCAGCAGCTTAATGGACGGGCCTTATGGCTACACCTTC.

This clone is a singleton in its sample. This chain uses TRBV12-3 or TRBV12-4 with TRBJ2-1; D not resolved. This CDR3 region has 13 residues. Trimming pared 4 bases from V and 6 bases from J, leaving 10 bases between. CDR3 sequence reads: CASSSGLGNEQFF. The DNA of the CDR3 is TGTGCCAGCAGTTCCGGTCTCGGCAATGAGCAGTTCTTC.

This clone was found many times. The CDR3 DNA is TGTGCCAGCAGCCAAAGCCTCGGACAGGGAGCAAAAGCTTTCTTT. Protein: CASSQSLGQGAKAFF. This rearrangement joins TRBV3-1 (or the pseudogene TRBV3-2) to TRBJ1-1, with 8 bases matching TRBD1. Germline V gene lookup returns CDR1 LGHDT and CDR2 YNNKEL (reference sequence). The CDR3 consists of 15 residues. Losses at the gene ends were 2 bases for V and 9 bases for J; bases not matched to a gene: 11.

The J gene is TRBJ1-3, the V gene TRBV15; D remains unclear. Trimming removed 5 bases from V and 4 bases from J, with 6 bases in between. CDR3 length equals 12 residues. Germline V lookup: CDR1 LNHNV, CDR2 YYDKDF (reference sequence). CDR3 sequence reads: CATSFSGNTIYF. CDR3 DNA sequence: TGTGCCACCAGCTTTTCCGGAAACACCATATATTTT. The full variable domain, in which reference TRBV15 and TRBJ1-3 provide the parts outside the CDR3, is DAMVIQNPRYQVTQFGKPVTLSCSQTLNHNVMYWYQQKSSQAPKLLFHYYDKDFNNEADTPDNFQSRRPNTSFCFLDIRSPGLGDTAMYLCATSFSGNTIYFGEGSWLTVV.

The J gene is TRBJ1-4, the V gene TRBV10-1; perhaps TRBD1 as D (6 bases). The CDR3 totals 13 residues. Trimming took off 0 bases at V and 8 bases at J, with 7 bases between the two ends. Germline CDR1 is WNHNN and CDR2 is SYGVQD (reference sequence). CDR3 DNA: TGCGCCAGCAGTGAGTCGGGGACAGAAAAACTGTTTTTT. Its translation is CASSESGTEKLFF.

The gene calls are TRBV6-5 and TRBJ1-2; 11 nucleotides align to TRBD1. Trimming cost V 6 bases and J 4 bases; bases outside gene matches: 7. CDR3 length: 15 residues. Germline-derived CDR1 and CDR2 are MNHEY and SVGAGI. The CDR3 reads CASSRAGTGGYGYTF. The CDR3 region has the DNA TGTGCCAGCAGCCGAGCCGGGACAGGGGGCTATGGCTACACCTTC.

V and J are TRBV5-1 and TRBJ1-4; TRBD1 agrees at 7 bases. CDR3 length: 13 residues. Germline values: CDR1 SGHRS, CDR2 YFSETQ. The J segment lost 8 bases and the V segment lost 6 bases, leaving 7 bases of the junction unmatched. This CDR3 is CASKTGSGEKLFF. Written as DNA, the CDR3 is TGCGCCAGCAAGACAGGGAGCGGCGAAAAACTGTTTTTT. Based on the CDR3 plus reference TRBV5-1 and TRBJ1-4, the full variable domain is KAGVTQTPRYLIKTRGQQVTLSCSPISGHRSVSWYQQTPGQGLQFLFEYFSETQRNKGNFPGRFSGRQFSNSRSEMNVSTLELGDSALYLCASKTGSGEKLFFGSGTQLSVL.

A note on this clone: Other DNA sequences in this specimen translate into the identical CDR3. The genes are TRBV12-3 or TRBV12-4 and TRBJ2-1, with D possibly being TRBD2 (5 bases). The CDR3 is made up of 12 amino acids. With 1 base removed from V and 7 bases from J, the gap between germline ends came to 5 bases. CDR3 sequence: CASSLGGNEQFF. The CDR3 nucleotides read TGTGCCAGCAGTTTAGGAGGGAATGAGCAGTTCTTC.